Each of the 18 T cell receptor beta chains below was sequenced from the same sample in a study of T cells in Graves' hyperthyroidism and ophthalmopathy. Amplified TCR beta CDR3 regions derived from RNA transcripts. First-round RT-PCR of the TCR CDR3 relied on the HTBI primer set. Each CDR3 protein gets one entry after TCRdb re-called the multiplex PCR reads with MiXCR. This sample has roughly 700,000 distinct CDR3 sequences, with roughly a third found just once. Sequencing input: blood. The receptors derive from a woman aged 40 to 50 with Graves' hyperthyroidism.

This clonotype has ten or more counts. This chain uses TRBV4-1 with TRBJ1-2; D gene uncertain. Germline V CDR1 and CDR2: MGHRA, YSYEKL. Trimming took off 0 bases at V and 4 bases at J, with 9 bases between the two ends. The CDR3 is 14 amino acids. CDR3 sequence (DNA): TGCGCCAGCAGCCAAGATGAGGGTTCCTATGGCTACACCTTC. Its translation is CASSQDEGSYGYTF.

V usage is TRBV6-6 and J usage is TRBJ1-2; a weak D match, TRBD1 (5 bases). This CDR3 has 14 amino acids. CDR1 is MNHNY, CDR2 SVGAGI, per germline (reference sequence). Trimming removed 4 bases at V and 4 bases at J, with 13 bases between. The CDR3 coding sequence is TGTGCCAGCAGTTGCGCCGGGGCCGTCTATGGCTACACCTTC. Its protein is CASSCAGAVYGYTF.

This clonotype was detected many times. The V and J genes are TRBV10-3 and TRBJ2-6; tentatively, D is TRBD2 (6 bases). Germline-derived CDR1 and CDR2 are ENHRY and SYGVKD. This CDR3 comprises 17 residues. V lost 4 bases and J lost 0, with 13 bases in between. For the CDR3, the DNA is TGTGCCATCAGTGTATCGGGGACTTACTCTGGGGCCAACGTCCTGACTTTC. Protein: CAISVSGTYSGANVLTF.

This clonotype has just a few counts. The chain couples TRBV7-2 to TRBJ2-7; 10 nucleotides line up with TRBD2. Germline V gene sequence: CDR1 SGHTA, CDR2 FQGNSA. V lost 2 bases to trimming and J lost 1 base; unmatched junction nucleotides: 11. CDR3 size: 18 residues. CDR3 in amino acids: CASSLPASGSTWSYEQYF. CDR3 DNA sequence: TGTGCCAGCAGCTTACCGGCTAGCGGGAGCACCTGGTCCTACGAGCAGTACTTC.

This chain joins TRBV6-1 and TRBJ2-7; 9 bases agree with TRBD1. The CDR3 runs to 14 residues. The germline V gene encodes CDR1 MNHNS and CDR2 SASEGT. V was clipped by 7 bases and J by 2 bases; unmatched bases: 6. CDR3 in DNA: TGTGCCAGCAATGGACAGGGGACGACCTACGAGCAGTACTTC. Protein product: CASNGQGTTYEQYF.

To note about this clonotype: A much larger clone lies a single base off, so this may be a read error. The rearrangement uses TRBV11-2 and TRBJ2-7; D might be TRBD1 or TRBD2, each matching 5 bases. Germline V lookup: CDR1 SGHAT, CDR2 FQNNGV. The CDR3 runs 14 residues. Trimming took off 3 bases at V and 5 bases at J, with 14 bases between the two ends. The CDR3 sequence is CASSFGAGKDEQYF. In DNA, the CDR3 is TGTGCCAGCAGCTTCGGGGCAGGGAAGGACGAGCAGTACTTC.

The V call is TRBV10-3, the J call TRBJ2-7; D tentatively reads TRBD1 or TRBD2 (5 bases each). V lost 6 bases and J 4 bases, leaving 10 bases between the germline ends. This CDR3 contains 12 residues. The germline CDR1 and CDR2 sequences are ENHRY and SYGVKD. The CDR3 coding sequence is TGTGCCATCAGCTGGGACGGGTACGAGCAGTACTTC. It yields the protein CAISWDGYEQYF.

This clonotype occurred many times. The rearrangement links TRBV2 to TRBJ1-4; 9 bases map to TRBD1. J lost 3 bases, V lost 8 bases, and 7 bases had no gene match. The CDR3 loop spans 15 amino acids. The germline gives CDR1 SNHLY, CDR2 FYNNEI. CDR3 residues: CASGTGNAPNEKLFF. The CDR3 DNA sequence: TGTGCCAGCGGGACAGGGAATGCACCTAATGAAAAACTGTTTTTT.

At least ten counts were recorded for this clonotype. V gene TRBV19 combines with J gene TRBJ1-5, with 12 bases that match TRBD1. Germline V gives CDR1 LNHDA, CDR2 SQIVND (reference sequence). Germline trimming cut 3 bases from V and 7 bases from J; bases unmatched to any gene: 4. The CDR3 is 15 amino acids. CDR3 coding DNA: TGTGCCAGTAGTATGGGACAGGGGGCTCGGCAGCCCCAGCATTTT. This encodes CASSMGQGARQPQHF.

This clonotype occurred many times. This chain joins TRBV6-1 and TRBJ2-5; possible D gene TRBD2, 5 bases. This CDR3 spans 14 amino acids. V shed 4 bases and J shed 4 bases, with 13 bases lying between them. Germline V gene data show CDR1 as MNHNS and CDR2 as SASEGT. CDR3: CASSGGRAGETQYF. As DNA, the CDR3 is TGTGCCAGCAGTGGCGGTCGGGCGGGAGAGACCCAGTACTTC.

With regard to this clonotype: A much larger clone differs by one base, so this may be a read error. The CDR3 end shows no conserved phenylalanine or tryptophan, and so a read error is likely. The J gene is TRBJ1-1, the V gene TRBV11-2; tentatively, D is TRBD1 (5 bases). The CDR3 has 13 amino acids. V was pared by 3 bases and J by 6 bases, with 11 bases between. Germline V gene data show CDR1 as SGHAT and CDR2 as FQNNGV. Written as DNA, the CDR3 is TGTGCCAGCAGCTTGGGTGGGGGGGCTGAAGCTTTCCTT. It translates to CASSLGGGAEAFL.

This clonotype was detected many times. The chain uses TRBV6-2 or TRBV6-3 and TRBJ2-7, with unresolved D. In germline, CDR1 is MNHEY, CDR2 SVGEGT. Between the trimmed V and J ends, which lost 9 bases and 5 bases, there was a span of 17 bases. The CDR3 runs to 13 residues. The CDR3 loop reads CASSILRRHEQYF. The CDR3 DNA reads TGTGCCAGTAGCATCCTACGGCGGCACGAGCAGTACTTC.

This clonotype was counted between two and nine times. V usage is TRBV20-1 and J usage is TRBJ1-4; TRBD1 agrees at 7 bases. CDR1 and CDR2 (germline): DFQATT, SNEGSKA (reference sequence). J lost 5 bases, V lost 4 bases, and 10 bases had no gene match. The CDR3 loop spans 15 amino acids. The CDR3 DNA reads TGCAGTGCTACCCCAGTCAGGGGGTCCAATGAAAAACTGTTTTTT. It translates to CSATPVRGSNEKLFF.

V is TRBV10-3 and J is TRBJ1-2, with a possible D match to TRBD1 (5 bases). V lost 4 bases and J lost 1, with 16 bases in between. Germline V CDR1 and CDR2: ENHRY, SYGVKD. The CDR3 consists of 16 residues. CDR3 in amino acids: CAISGQREGYNYGYTF. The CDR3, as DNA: TGTGCCATCAGTGGACAGAGGGAGGGCTATAACTATGGCTACACCTTC.

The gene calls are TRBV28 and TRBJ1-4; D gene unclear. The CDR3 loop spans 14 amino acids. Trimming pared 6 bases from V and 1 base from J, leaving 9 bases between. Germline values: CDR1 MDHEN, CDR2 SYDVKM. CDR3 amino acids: CASRQEVTNEKLFF. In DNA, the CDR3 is TGTGCCAGCAGGCAGGAAGTAACTAATGAAAAACTGTTTTTT.

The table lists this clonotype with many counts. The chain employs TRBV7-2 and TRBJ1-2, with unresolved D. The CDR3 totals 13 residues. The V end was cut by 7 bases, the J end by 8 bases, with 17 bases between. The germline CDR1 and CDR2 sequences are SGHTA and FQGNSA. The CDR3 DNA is TGTGCCAGCACCACATCCTTGGTGATAGGCTACACCTTC. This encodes CASTTSLVIGYTF.

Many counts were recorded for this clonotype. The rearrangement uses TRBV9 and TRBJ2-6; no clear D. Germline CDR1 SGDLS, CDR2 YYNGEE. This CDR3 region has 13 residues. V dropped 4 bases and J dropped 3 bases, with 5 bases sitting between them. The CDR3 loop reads CASSRVGANVLTF. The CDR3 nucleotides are TGTGCCAGCAGCAGGGTTGGGGCCAACGTCCTGACTTTC.

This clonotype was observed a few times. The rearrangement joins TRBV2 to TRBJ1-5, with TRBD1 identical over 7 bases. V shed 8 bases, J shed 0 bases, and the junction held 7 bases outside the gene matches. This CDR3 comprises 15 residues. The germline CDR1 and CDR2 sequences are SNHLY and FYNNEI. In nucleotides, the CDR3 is TGTGCCAGCTCGGCGGAGGGGGCTAGCAATCAGCCCCAGCATTTT. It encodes CASSAEGASNQPQHF. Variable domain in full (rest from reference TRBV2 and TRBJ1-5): EPEVTQTPSHQVTQMGQEVILRCVPISNHLYFYWYRQILGQKVEFLVSFYNNEISEKSEIFDDQFSVERPDGSNFTLKIRSTKLEDSAMYFCASSAEGASNQPQHFGDGTRLSIL.